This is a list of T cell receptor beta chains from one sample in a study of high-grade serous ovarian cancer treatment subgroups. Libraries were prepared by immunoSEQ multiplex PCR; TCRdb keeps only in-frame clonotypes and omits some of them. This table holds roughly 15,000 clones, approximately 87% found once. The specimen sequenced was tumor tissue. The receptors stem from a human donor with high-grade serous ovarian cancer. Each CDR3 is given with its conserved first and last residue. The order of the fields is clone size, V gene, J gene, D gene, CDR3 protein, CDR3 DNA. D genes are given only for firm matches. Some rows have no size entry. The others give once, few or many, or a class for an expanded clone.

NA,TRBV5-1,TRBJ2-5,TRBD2,CASSPGTTGTSKETQYF,TGCGCCAGCAGCCCGGGGACAACCGGGACTAGTAAAGAGACCCAGTACTTC
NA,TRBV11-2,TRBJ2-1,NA,CASSHLRGQSSYNEQFF,TGTGCCAGCAGCCACCTGCGGGGGCAGAGCTCCTACAATGAGCAGTTCTTC
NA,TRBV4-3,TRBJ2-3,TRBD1,CASSQDRGRRTDTQYF,TGCGCCAGCAGCCAAGACAGGGGGCGTAGAACAGATACGCAGTATTTT
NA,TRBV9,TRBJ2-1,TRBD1,CASSVDARGIYNEQFF,TGTGCCAGCAGCGTAGATGCCAGGGGGATTTACAATGAGCAGTTCTTC
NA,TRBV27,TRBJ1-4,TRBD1,CASSTSLGQGISEKLFF,TGTGCCAGCAGTACTTCTCTCGGACAGGGTATAAGTGAAAAACTGTTTTTT
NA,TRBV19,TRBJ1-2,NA,CASSIPYYGYTF,TGTGCCAGTAGTATTCCTTACTATGGCTACACCTTC
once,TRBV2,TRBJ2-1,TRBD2,CARGLAGGQNEQFF,TGTGCCAGGGGACTAGCGGGGGGGCAGAATGAGCAGTTCTTC
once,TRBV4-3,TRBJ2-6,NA,CASSQDQDPRRSGANVLTF,TGCGCCAGCAGCCAAGATCAGGACCCGAGGCGCTCTGGGGCCAACGTCCTGACTTTC
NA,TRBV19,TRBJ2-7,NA,CASSRTVSYEQYF,TGTGCCAGTAGTCGTACAGTTTCCTACGAGCAGTACTTC
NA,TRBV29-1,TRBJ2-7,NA,CSVGSGYEQYF,TGCAGCGTCGGGAGTGGGTACGAGCAGTACTTC
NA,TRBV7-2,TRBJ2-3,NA,CASSFQDTQYF,TGTGCCAGCAGCTTCCAAGATACGCAGTATTTT